This T cell receptor (beta chain) was sequenced in a study of T cells expressing NK-cell markers. Overall study: Sequencing of TCR beta repertoires drew on sorted CD3+CD56+NKG2C+, CD3+CD56+NKG2C- and CD3+CD56-NKG2C+ T cells.

5'RACE template switching with UMIs generated TCR beta cDNA. TCRdb reworked the 5' RACE reads into one entry per CDR3 protein, no DNA. This sample's table has roughly 280,000 distinct CDR3 sequences. General observations from the study: Whether expanded NKG2C+ T cell clones were HCMV-specific remained unclear. Top CD8+ clonotypes included the dominant CD3+CD56+NKG2C+ clonotypes in six donors.

A remark on this clonotype: Its antigen is as yet unknown.

The sequence was collected from a man aged 18 to 29 in good health. The sequenced material came from blood T cells: a sorted CD56 or NKG2C T cell subset, CD4+ or CD8+ T cells, or bulk PBMC T cells (not recorded which).

CDR3 sequence: CASSESPVPGELFF. V and J are TRBV6-1 and TRBJ2-2; the TCRdb call, TRBD1, lacks DNA for checking. The length of the CDR3 is 14 residues. Germline CDR1 is MNHNS and CDR2 is SASEGT.